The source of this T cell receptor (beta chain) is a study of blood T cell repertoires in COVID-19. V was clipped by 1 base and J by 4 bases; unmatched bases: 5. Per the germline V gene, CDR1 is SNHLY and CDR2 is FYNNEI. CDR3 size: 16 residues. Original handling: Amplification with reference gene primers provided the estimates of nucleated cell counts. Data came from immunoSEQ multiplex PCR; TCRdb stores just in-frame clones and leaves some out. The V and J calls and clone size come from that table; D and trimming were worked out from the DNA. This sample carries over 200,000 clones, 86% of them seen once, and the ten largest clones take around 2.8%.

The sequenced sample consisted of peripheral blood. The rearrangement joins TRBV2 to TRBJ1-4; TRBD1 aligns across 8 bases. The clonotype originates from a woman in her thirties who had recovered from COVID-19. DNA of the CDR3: TGTGCCAGCAGTGAAGAACAGGGGGGCATTAATGAAAAACTGTTTTTT. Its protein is CASSEEQGGINEKLFF.